What follows is one T cell receptor beta chain and its context. Its specificity is unknown. The data were obtained in a study of cytomegalovirus exposure and HLA in healthy donors. PCR was performed using 60 Vbeta and 13 Jbeta primers. Only in-frame clones appear in the TCRdb table, and some are missing; sequencing was by immunoSEQ multiplex PCR. Of approximately 190,000 clones listed, approximately 86% are singletons. Study-level findings and limits: Segments of the TCR beta V type were, in most cases, productive about 87% or about 30% of the time in an earlier analysis.

This CDR3 has 13 residues. CDR1 MNHEY and CDR2 SMNVEV come from the germline V gene (reference sequence). V lost 10 bases and J 1 base, leaving 14 bases between the germline ends. This clonotype was sampled from a boy aged 2-15 years in good health and CMV-seronegative. The gene calls are TRBV27 and TRBJ2-7; weak D call: TRBD2 (6 bases). Source material: PBMCs. As DNA, the CDR3 is TGTGCCACCCGAGGGACTGCATCCTACGAGCAGTACTTC. Encoded protein: CATRGTASYEQYF.